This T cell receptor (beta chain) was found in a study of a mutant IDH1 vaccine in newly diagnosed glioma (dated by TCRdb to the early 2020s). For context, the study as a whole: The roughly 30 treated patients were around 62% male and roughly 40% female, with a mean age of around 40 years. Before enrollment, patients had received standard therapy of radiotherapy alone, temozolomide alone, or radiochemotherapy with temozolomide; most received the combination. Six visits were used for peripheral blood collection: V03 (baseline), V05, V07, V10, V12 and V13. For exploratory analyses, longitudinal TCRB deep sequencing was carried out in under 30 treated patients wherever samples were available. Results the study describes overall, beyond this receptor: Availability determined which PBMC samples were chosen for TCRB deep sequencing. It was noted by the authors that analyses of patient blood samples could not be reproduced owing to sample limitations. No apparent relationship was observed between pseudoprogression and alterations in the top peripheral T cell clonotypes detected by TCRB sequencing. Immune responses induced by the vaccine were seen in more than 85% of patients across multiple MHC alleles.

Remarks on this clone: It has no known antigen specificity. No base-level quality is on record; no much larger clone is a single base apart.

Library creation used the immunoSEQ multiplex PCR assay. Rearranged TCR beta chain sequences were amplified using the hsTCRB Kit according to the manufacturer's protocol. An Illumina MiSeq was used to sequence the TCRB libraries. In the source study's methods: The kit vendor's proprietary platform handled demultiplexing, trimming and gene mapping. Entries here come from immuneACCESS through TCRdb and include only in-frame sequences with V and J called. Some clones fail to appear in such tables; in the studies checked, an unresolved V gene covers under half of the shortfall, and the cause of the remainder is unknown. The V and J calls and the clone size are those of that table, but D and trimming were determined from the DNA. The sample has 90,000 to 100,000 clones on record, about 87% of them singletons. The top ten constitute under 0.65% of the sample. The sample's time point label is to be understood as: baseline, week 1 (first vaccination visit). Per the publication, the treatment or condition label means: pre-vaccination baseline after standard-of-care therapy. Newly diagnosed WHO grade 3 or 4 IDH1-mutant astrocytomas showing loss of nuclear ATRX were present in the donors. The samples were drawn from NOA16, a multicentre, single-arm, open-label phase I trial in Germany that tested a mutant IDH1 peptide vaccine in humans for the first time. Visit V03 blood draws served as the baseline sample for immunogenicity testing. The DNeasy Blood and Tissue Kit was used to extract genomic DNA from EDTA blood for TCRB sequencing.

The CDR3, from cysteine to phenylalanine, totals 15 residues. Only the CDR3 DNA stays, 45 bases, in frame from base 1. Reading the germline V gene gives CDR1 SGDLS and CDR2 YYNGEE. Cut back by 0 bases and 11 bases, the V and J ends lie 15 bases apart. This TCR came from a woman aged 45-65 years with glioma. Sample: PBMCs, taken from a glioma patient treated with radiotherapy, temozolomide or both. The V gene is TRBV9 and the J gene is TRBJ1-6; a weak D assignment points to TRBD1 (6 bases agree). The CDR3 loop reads CASSVEGHPPPPLHF. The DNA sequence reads TGTGCCAGCAGCGTAGAGGGACACCCCCCACCACCCCTCCACTTT.